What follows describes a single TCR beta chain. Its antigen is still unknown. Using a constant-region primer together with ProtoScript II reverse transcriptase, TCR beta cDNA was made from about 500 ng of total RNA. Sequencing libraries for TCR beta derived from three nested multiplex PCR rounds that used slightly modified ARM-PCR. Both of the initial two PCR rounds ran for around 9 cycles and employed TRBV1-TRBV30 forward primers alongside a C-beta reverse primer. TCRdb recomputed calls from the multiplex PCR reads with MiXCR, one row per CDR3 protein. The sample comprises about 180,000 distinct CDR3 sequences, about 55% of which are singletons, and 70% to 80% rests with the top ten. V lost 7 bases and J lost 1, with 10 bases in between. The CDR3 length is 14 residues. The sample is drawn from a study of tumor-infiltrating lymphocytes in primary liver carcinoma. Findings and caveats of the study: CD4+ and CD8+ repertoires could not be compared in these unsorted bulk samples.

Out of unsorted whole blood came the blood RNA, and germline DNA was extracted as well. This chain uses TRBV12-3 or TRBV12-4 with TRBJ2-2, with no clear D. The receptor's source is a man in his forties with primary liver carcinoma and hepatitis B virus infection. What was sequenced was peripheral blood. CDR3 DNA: TGTGCCAGCATCGAGTCAGAGAACACCGGGGAGCTGTTTTTT. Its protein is CASIESENTGELFF.